This T cell receptor (beta chain) was sequenced for a study of T cell repertoires in cytomegalovirus infection. This clonotype was observed many times. TCRdb reprocessed the reads via MiXCR and lists one record per CDR3 protein. The table records approximately 320,000 distinct CDR3 sequences, more than 8% of them present only once. Sequenced input: PBMCs. The TCR originated in a human donor in good health (CMV status not recorded). Some clones in this sample may be carry-over from other donors' samples.

The CDR3 is CASSRQAPGANVLTF. The CDR3 nucleotides read TGTGCCAGCAGCCGACAGGCACCTGGGGCCAACGTCCTGACTTTC. The chain combines TRBV7-8 with TRBJ2-6, with D maybe TRBD1 (6 bases). The CDR3 is 15 residues long. The V end lost 5 bases, the J end lost 2 bases, and 10 bases lay between the germline ends. CDR1 and CDR2 (germline): SGHVS, FQNEAQ.